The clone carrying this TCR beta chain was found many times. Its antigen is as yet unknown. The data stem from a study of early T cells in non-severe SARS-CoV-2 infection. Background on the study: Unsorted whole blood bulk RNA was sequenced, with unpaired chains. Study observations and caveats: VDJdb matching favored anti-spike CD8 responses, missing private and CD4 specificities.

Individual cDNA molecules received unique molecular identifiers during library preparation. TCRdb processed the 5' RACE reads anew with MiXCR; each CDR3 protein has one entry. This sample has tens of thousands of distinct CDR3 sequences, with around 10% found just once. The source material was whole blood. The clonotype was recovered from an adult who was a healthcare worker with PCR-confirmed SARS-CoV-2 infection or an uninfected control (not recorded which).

Here the CDR3 reads CASSLAMTGDTEAFF. As DNA, the CDR3 is TGTGCCAGCAGCTTAGCTATGACAGGGGACACTGAAGCTTTCTTT. The genes are TRBV7-9 and TRBJ1-1; TRBD1 aligns across 8 bases. CDR3 length equals 15 residues. V dropped 0 bases and J dropped 3; count of bases not matched to a gene: 3. CDR1 SEHNR and CDR2 FQNEAQ come from the germline V gene (reference sequence).